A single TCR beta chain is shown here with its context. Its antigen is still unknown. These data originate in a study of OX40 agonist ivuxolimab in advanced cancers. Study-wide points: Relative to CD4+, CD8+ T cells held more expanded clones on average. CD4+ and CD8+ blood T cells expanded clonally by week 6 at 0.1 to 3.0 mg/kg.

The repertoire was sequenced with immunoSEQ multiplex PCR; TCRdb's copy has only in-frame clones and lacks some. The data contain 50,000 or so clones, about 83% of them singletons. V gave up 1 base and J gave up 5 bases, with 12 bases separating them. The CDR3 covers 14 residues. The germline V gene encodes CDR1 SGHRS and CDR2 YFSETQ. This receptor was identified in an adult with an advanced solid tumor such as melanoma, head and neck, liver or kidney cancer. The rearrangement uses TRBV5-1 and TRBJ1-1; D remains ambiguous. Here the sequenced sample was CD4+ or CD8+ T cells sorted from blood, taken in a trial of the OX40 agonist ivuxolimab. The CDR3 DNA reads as TGCGCCAGCAGCTTGCAGACCCCGGGGACTGAAGCTTTCTTT. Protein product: CASSLQTPGTEAFF.